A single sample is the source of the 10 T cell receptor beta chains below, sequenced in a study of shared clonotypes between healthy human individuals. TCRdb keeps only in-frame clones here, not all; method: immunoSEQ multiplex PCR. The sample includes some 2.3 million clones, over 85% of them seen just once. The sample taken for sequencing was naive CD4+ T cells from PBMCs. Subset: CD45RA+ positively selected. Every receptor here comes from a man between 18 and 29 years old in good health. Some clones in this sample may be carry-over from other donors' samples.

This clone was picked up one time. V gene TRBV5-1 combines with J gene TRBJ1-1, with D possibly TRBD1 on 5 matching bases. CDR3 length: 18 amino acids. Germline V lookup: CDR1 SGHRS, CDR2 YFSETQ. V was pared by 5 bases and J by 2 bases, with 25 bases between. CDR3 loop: CASSYGSRDGPSNTEAFF. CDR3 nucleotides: TGCGCCAGCAGTTACGGTTCAAGGGACGGACCTTCAAACACTGAAGCTTTCTTT.

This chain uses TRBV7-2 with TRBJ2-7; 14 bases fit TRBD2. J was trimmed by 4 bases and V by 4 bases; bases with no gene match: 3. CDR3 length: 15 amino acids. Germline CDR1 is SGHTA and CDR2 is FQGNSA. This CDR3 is CASSSTSGRVYEQYF. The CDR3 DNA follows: TGTGCCAGCAGCTCGACTAGCGGGAGGGTTTACGAGCAGTACTTC.

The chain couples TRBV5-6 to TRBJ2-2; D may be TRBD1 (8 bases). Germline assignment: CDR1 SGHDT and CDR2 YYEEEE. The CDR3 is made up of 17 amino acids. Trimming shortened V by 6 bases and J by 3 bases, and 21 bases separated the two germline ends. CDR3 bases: TGTGCCAGCACCGCCGACAGGGGAGGGTCGGACACCGGGGAGCTGTTTTTT. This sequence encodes CASTADRGGSDTGELFF.

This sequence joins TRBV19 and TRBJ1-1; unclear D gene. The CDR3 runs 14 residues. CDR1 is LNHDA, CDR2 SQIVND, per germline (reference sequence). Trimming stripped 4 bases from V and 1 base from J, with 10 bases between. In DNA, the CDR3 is TGTGCCAGTAGTAGAGGCACAAGGAACACTGAAGCTTTCTTT. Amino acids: CASSRGTRNTEAFF.

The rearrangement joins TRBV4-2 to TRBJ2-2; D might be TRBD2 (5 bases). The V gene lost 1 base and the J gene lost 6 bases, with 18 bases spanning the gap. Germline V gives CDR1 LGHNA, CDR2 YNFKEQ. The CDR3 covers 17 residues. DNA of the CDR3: TGTGCCAGCAGCCAAGTCCGAAGCGGAGGAGGCCCCGGGGAGCTGTTTTTT. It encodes CASSQVRSGGGPGELFF.

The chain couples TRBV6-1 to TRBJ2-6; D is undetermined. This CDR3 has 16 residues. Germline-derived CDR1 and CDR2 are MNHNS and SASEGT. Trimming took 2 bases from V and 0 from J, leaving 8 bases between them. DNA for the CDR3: TGTGCCAGCAGTGAACCAGGAAACTCTGGGGCCAACGTCCTGACTTTC. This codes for CASSEPGNSGANVLTF.

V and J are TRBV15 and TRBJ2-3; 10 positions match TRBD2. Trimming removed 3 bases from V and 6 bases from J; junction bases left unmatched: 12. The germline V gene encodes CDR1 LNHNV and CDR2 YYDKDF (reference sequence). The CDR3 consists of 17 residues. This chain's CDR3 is CATSSSRVAGGLDTQYF. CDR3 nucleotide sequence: TGTGCCACCAGCAGTTCTCGGGTAGCGGGAGGTCTTGATACGCAGTATTTT.

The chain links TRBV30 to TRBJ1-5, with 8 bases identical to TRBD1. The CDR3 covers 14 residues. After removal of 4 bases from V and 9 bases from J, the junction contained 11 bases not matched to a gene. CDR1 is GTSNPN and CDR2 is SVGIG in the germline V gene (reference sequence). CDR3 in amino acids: CAWTNGQGVRPQHF. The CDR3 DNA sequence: TGTGCCTGGACAAACGGACAGGGAGTTAGGCCCCAGCATTTT.

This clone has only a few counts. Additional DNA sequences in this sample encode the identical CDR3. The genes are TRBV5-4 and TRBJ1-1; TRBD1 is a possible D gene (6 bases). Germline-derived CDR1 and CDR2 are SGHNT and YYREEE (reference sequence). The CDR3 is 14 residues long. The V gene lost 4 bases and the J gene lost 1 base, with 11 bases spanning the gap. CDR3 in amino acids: CASSPGGTNTEAFF. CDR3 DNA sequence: TGTGCCAGCAGCCCGGGGGGCACGAACACTGAAGCTTTCTTT.

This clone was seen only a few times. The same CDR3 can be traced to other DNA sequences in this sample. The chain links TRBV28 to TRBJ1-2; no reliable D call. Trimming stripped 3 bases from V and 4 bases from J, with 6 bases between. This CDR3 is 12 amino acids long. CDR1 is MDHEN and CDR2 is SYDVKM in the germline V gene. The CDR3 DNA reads TGTGCCAGCAGTTTGGGTGGCTATGGCTACACCTTC. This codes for CASSLGGYGYTF.